The T cell receptor beta chain under discussion was sequenced for a study of T cells in Graves' hyperthyroidism and ophthalmopathy (dated by TCRdb to the late 2010s). Broadly, across the study: Peripheral blood was collected at initial diagnosis, before any treatment. In more than 5 Graves' hyperthyroidism patients, the study also compared T-cell repertoires from thyroid tissue with T-cell repertoires from blood. The paper describes TCR Vbeta CDR3 sequencing of 135 peripheral blood samples, made up of some 42 ophthalmopathy patients, 70 to 80 hyperthyroidism patients and 17 progressor patients. To identify TCR V-J signatures that set the groups apart, the researchers used a discovery cohort of approximately 98 patients, made up of 40 to 45 with Graves' ophthalmopathy and 55 to 65 with stable Graves' hyperthyroidism. After sampling, hyperthyroidism patients received methimazole starting at 30 mg daily, and ophthalmopathy patients received high-dose intravenous methylprednisolone. Whether ophthalmopathy could be predicted prospectively was tested in an independent validation cohort made up of 18 hyperthyroidism patients plus 17 patients who later progressed to ophthalmopathy. The roughly 91 discovery patients were randomly split 7:3 into training and test sets.

Amplification of TCR beta CDR3 regions was carried out from RNA transcripts. A first-round RT-PCR of the TCR CDR3 used the HTBI primer set with the Qiagen OneStep RT-PCR kit. The libraries were constructed in a second round of multiplex PCR and then size-selected and purified. The libraries were sequenced on an Illumina HiSeq2000 using paired-end 100 bp reads. The study's own analysis went as follows. Raw data were processed with SOAPnuke, discarding reads with adapters, uncalled bases, mean Phred below 15, or no exact constant-primer or identifier match. High-quality paired reads were merged using COPE v1.2.5, and each unique nucleotide sequence was defined as a clonotype. MiTCR v1.1 was used to align the clonotypes against IMGT TRBV, TRBD and TRBJ reference segments. The analysis was restricted to V-J combinations with a frequency above 0.0001, which together covered 99% to 99.2% of the repertoires. The TCS score was defined as F50 (clonal expansion) divided by E x V (chaos), with BLOSUM62-based TCRdist calculated between CDR3 peptides within each V-J. Welch's t-statistics and random forest reduced some 510 V-J features to roughly 13, which were used in a naive Bayes classifier (R e1071). In-frame beta chains were kept once TCRdb had trimmed the public reads at Q25 with fastp and called clones with MiXCR. Each entry merges the rows of one CDR3 protein and shows their most common DNA and genes. The V and J calls follow TCRdb's processing rather than the paper's. In this sample the table shows approximately 410,000 distinct CDR3 sequences, roughly 14% of which occur a single time. Together, the top ten hold less than 15% of the sample.

CDR1 and CDR2 are drawn from the germline V gene: MGHRA, YSYEKL. There are 15 amino acids in the CDR3, from cysteine to phenylalanine inclusive. Kept here is only the CDR3 DNA, which spans 45 bases and is read in frame from base 1. At the junction V is shortened by 4 bases and J by 4 bases; bases outside the gene matches: 8. Moderately to severely active disease, a Clinical Activity Score of at least 3, a NOSPECS grade of at least 4, and a duration under 3 months were present in ophthalmopathy patients. The study excluded patients with uncontrolled infections, other autoimmune diseases, pregnancy or lactation. Diagnoses were established on the basis of clinical symptoms, serum thyroxine and TRAb, thyroid ultrasound, and orbital computed tomography. Ficoll-Paque density gradient centrifugation was used to isolate PBMCs from approximately 10 ml of fresh peripheral blood. Total RNA was extracted using Trizol reagent, and RNA quality was assessed on an Agilent 2100 Bioanalyzer.

The paper as a whole reports these results and caveats: Ophthalmopathy was separated from stable hyperthyroidism by a 13 V-J signature model, with approximately 90% sensitivity and roughly 84% specificity obtained in cross-validation and 80%/75% obtained in testing. No statistical method was used to fix the sample size in advance, and group allocation was not hidden from the investigators. Most expanded thyroid clonotypes (frequency above 0.001) were also detected in blood, a finding suggesting that blood repertoires may reflect thyroid immune responses. In validation, the model predicted progression to ophthalmopathy with 55% to 71% sensitivity and over 72% specificity, a median of approximately 6.5 months before onset.

About this clonotype itself: There is no known antigen for this receptor. The input lacks base qualities; no much larger clone sits a single base away.

The sample comprised blood. The receptor was isolated from a man younger than 35 with Graves' ophthalmopathy. Recombination connected TRBV4-1 to TRBJ2-7; TRBD1 lines up with 9 middle nucleotides. At the DNA level, the sequence is TGCGCCAGCAGCCGCTCCGGGACAGGGCCTTACGAGCAGTACTTC. Its translation reads: CASSRSGTGPYEQYF.